The rows below give T cell receptor beta chains drawn from one sample of a study of control samples from healthy donors and cancer patients. Sequencing used immunoSEQ multiplex PCR; TCRdb keeps in-frame clones, though not all of them. This repertoire shows 150,000 to 200,000 clones, 88% found once; its top ten account for under 5%. Sequenced sample: blood. The receptors here all came from a woman in her thirties in good health. CDR3s include the opening cysteine and the closing phenylalanine or tryptophan. D genes are given only for firm matches. The listing skips clone size in some rows; elsewhere it reads once, few, many or a size class.

>TRBJ1-4|TRBV27|.|.
CASRPLRDNEKLFF
TGTGCCAGCAGACCGCTCCGGGACAATGAAAAACTGTTTTTT
>TRBJ1-6|TRBV27|.|TRBD1
CASSFQGASRPLHF
TGTGCCAGCAGTTTTCAGGGGGCCTCAAGACCCCTCCACTTT
>TRBJ1-1|TRBV6-5|.|.
CASSYFTGSGTEAFF
TGTGCCAGCAGTTACTTTACGGGGAGTGGCACTGAAGCTTTCTTT
>TRBJ2-1|TRBV5-4|few|.
CASSHFRGAAYNEQFF
TGTGCCAGCAGCCATTTTAGGGGTGCGGCGTACAATGAGCAGTTCTTC
>TRBJ2-3|TRBV10-3|.|.
CAIQSLTDTQYF
TGTGCCATCCAGAGTCTCACAGATACGCAGTATTTT
>TRBJ2-3|TRBV30|.|TRBD2
CAKSSGGAGDTQYF
TGTGCGAAATCTAGCGGGGGGGCCGGAGATACGCAGTATTTT
>TRBJ1-5|TRBV7-9|.|TRBD1
CASSLGTGNNQPQHF
TGTGCCAGCAGCCTCGGGACAGGGAACAATCAGCCCCAGCATTTT
>TRBJ1-4|TRBV19|.|.
CASIPGTNRKKLFF
TGTGCCAGTATCCCGGGGACGAATCGGAAAAAACTGTTTTTT
>TRBJ1-6|TRBV29-1|.|TRBD1
CSVRVAGQGNSPLHF
TGCAGCGTCCGAGTAGCGGGACAGGGTAATTCACCCCTCCACTTT
>TRBJ2-1|TRBV15|.|.
CATSRRQDNTHTEQFF
TGTGCCACCAGCAGAAGACAGGACAACACCCATACTGAGCAGTTCTTC